These 13 T cell receptor beta chains share one sample of origin, sequenced in a study of T-cell memory formation after mild COVID-19. TCRdb processed the 5' RACE reads anew with MiXCR; each CDR3 protein has one entry. The sample has about 390,000 distinct CDR3 sequences; about 17% are singletons. Sequencing input: PBMCs or a T cell subset sorted from them (not recorded which). These receptors were collected from a man between 18 and 29 years old who had mild COVID-19 (a few samples of this study predate the infection). Cell type and time point are not known.

This clonotype was counted at least ten times. The chain recombines TRBV5-1 with TRBJ2-3; D is unclear. Trimming removed 1 base at V and 5 bases at J, with 11 bases between. This CDR3 spans 14 amino acids. Germline V gene lookup returns CDR1 SGHRS and CDR2 YFSETQ. CDR3 protein: CASSLMQNRDTQYF. The CDR3 DNA is TGCGCCAGCAGCTTGATGCAGAATAGAGATACGCAGTATTTT.

The J gene is TRBJ1-2, the V gene TRBV9; possible D gene TRBD1, 5 bases. V lost 0 bases and J 6 bases, leaving 12 bases between the germline ends. This CDR3 has 14 amino acids. The germline V gene has CDR1 SGDLS and CDR2 YYNGEE. CDR3 in amino acids: CASSVDGRENGYTF. The CDR3 DNA reads TGTGCCAGCAGCGTAGACGGCAGGGAGAATGGCTACACCTTC.

This clonotype occurred many times. The rearrangement joins TRBV7-6 to TRBJ2-5; 12 bases are shared with TRBD1. Germline CDR1 is SGHVS and CDR2 is FNYEAQ. Germline trimming cut 4 bases from V and 5 bases from J; bases unmatched to any gene: 5. CDR3 length: 15 residues. As DNA, the CDR3 is TGTGCCAGCAGCTCTCCGGGACAGGGGGCGGAGACCCAGTACTTC. Protein: CASSSPGQGAETQYF. Full variable domain (rest looked up from reference TRBV7-6 and TRBJ2-5): GAGVSQSPRYKVTKRGQDVALRCDPISGHVSLYWYRQALGQGPEFLTYFNYEAQQDKSGLPNDRFSAERPEGSISTLTIQRTEQRDSAMYRCASSSPGQGAETQYFGPGTRLLVL.

The V gene is TRBV20-1, the J gene TRBJ2-5; TRBD2 matches 9 bases. V shed 8 bases, J shed 3 bases, and the junction held 10 bases outside the gene matches. Germline CDR1 reads DFQATT; CDR2 reads SNEGSKA (reference sequence). The CDR3 is 14 amino acids. The CDR3 bases are TGCAGTACCCGGGGGATAGCGGGGGAAGAGACCCAGTACTTC. This encodes CSTRGIAGEETQYF.

The J gene is TRBJ2-3, the V gene TRBV24-1; 9 bases agree with TRBD2. V trimming: 2 bases; J trimming: 0 bases; junction bases outside the gene matches: 8. Per germline, CDR1 KGHDR and CDR2 SFDVKD. This CDR3 contains 18 residues. In DNA form, the CDR3 reads TGTGCCACCAGTGATTCTAGCGGGGATTATTATAGCACAGATACGCAGTATTTT. The encoded protein is CATSDSSGDYYSTDTQYF.

This clonotype was counted many times. The genes are TRBV9 and TRBJ2-3; D is undetermined. Trimming pared 0 bases from V and 4 bases from J, leaving 15 bases between. CDR3 length: 16 amino acids. Germline CDR1 and CDR2: SGDLS and YYNGEE. CDR3 loop: CASSVGGGPSSDTQYF. CDR3 in DNA: TGTGCCAGCAGCGTAGGAGGTGGTCCAAGCTCAGATACGCAGTATTTT.

This clonotype was seen only a few times. The chain couples TRBV7-2 to TRBJ1-1; no reliable D call. CDR3 length equals 13 residues. Trimming removed 4 bases from V and 8 bases from J, with 14 bases in between. CDR1 and CDR2 (germline): SGHTA, FQGNSA. The CDR3 region has the DNA TGTGCCAGCAGCTCAGCCCCCGGGATCGAAGCTTTCTTT. Its translation is CASSSAPGIEAFF.

This clonotype was observed at least ten times. The chain couples TRBV6-5 to TRBJ2-5, with a possible D match to TRBD2 (5 bases). The CDR3 runs to 12 residues. Between the trimmed V and J ends, which lost 6 bases and 3 bases, there was a span of 8 bases. Looked up from germline, CDR1 is MNHEY and CDR2 is SVGAGI. CDR3: CASRVGEETQYF. The CDR3 DNA reads TGTGCCAGCAGGGTGGGAGAAGAGACCCAGTACTTC.

The chain has TRBV6-1 and TRBJ1-1; D possibly corresponds to TRBD1 (6 bases). Trimming removed 6 bases from V and 8 bases from J, with 22 bases in between. Germline loops: CDR1 MNHNS, CDR2 SASEGT. The CDR3 spans 15 residues. The CDR3 here is CASSAGDTKGTEAFF. CDR3 nucleotide sequence: TGTGCCAGCAGCGCCGGGGACACTAAGGGGACAGAAGCTTTCTTT.

This clonotype was observed a handful of times. The J gene is TRBJ2-1, the V gene TRBV24-1; 12 positions match TRBD2. Germline CDR1 is KGHDR and CDR2 is SFDVKD. With 5 bases clipped from V and 9 bases from J, the junction kept 7 bases outside the gene matches. CDR3 length: 15 residues. CDR3 amino acids: CATSALAGGPSEQFF. The CDR3, as DNA: TGTGCCACCAGTGCCCTAGCGGGGGGGCCTAGTGAGCAGTTCTTC.

This chain links TRBV6-5 with TRBJ2-1, with D uncertain. Between the trimmed V and J ends, which lost 6 bases and 8 bases, there was a span of 11 bases. Germline loops: CDR1 MNHEY, CDR2 SVGAGI. The CDR3 is 12 amino acids. CDR3 coding DNA: TGTGCCAGCAGCCCCAGCGTTTATGAGCAGTTCTTC. This sequence encodes CASSPSVYEQFF.

This clonotype appeared many times. This chain joins TRBV12-3 or TRBV12-4 and TRBJ2-3; TRBD1 matches 9 bases. The CDR3 has 17 residues. V shed 4 bases, J shed 2 bases, and the junction held 10 bases outside the gene matches. In DNA, the CDR3 is TGTGCCAGCAGTTCATCCCGGACAGGGGTTATCACAGATACGCAGTATTTT. It is translated as CASSSSRTGVITDTQYF.

The table lists this clonotype with a few counts. The chain combines TRBV9 with TRBJ2-3; 7 bases match TRBD2. Germline CDR1 reads SGDLS; CDR2 reads YYNGEE. This CDR3 contains 15 residues. Germline trimming cut 1 base from V and 3 bases from J; bases unmatched to any gene: 5. The CDR3 DNA is TGTGCCAGCAGCGTACTGACCGGGGGGACAGATACGCAGTATTTT. Residues: CASSVLTGGTDTQYF.